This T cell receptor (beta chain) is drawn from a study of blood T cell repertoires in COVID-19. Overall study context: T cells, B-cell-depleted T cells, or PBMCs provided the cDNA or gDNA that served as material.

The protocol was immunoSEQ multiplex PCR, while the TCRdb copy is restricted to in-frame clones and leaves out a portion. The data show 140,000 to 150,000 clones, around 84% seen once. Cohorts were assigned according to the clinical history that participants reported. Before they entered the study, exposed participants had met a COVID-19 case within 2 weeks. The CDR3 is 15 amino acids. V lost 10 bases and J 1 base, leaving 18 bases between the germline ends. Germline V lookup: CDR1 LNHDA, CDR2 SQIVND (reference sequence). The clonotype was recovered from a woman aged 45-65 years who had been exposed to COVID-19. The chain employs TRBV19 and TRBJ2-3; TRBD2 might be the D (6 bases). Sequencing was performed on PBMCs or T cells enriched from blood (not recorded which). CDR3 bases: TGTGCCACTATGACCAGGGAGGTAGGCACAGATACGCAGTATTTT. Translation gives CATMTREVGTDTQYF.